This T cell receptor (beta chain) appears in the sequencing data of a study of graft-versus-host responses after intestinal transplantation (dated by TCRdb to the early 2020s). Regarding the research as a whole: Multivisceral, liver-intestinal, or isolated intestinal transplants were received by the recipients. All recipients received anti-thymocyte globulin induction followed by maintenance tacrolimus and steroids for roughly 3 years. After intestinal transplantation, graft-versus-host and host-versus-graft alloreactive T cell clones in the graft, circulation and bone marrow were tracked using bulk TCR-beta CDR3 sequencing. Alloreactive clones were identified by sequencing pre-transplant mixed lymphocyte reaction products and comparing these products with unstimulated pre-transplant donor and recipient T cells. A cohort of about two dozen intestinal transplant recipients, including one retransplant, was enrolled, and 3 patients lacking pretransplant specimens were excluded. A peak of at least 4% donor T cells among recipient peripheral blood mononuclear cells was the definition used for donor T cell macrochimerism. Rather than going through the commercial service, samples from a few later patients were sequenced in-house on an Illumina MiSeq and processed with MiXCR.

The sample's time point label, in plain terms: cells obtained before transplantation from donor or recipient. CD3+CD4+ and CD3+CD8+ populations were FACS-sorted from unstimulated pre-transplant donor and recipient cells taken from spleen or lymph nodes. Library prep was done by the immunoSEQ multiplex PCR assay. For most patients, genomic DNA was isolated using the Qiagen DNeasy Blood and Tissue Kit and was shipped frozen to Adaptive Biotechnologies for TCR sequencing. Adaptive Biotechnologies carried out high-throughput TCR-beta CDR3 sequencing of genomic DNA for most patients. The authors' pipeline ran thus. Adaptive's ImmunoSEQ software was the source of the TCR sequencing data for 18 patients, while a few other patients were processed with MiXCR and VDJtools. To correct CD4 versus CD8 sorting errors, sequences present in both subsets at a frequency ratio below 5:1 were removed. Because the origin of CDR3 nucleotide sequences shared between donor and recipient could not be assigned, those sequences were removed. At least 2-fold expansion over unstimulated cells and a minimum CFSE-low frequency of 0.002% (template counts) or 0.001% (read counts) were required for clones to be classified as alloreactive. A clone was considered mappable if detected in the sequenced pre-transplant spleen, lymph node, or MLR CFSE-low populations of the donor or recipient. Cumulative frequency of alloreactive clones was calculated as a percentage of all sequences weighted by copy number. TCRdb holds this immuneACCESS table with in-frame rearrangements only. Some clones are missing; in checked studies, unresolved V genes explain under half, and the rest has no known cause. The V and J calls and the clone size are those of that table, but D and trimming were determined from the DNA. The sample yields fewer than 95,000 clones; roughly 92% were counted once. Around 0.38% of the sample is in the top ten clones.

Overall results and qualifications from the work: GvH clones turned up in recipient bone marrow, with some appearing earlier in ileal mucosa or blood, a pattern consistent with an intestinal mucosal origin. High GvH to HvG T cell clonal ratios were observed in the allografts of patients with donor T cell macrochimerism. Peak levels of circulating GvH clones were associated with declines in HvG clones early after transplant. The relatively low number and heterogeneity of intestinal transplant patients limited the conclusions.

The germline V gene (reference sequence) provides CDR1 PRHDT and CDR2 FYEKMQ. Deletion took 2 bases off V and 3 bases off J, with a span of 8 bases between the germline ends. The CDR3 covers 14 residues, taking in both the cysteine and the phenylalanine. Just CDR3 DNA is preserved here, 42 bases in frame from base 1. Comments on this clone: The antigen it recognizes is unknown. One base away there is no much larger clone; base qualities are not given.

Sequenced here: unstimulated CD8+ T cells sorted from spleen or lymph node cells, sampled before transplant. Here the chain combines TRBV13 and TRBJ2-1; the best D guess is TRBD1, with 5 bases matching. This receptor was obtained from a human donor who was the organ donor for an intestinal transplant. The bases read TGTGCCAGCAGCTTACAGGGCGGCTACAATGAGCAGTTCTTC. Translation gives CASSLQGGYNEQFF.